This entry concerns a single TCR beta chain. RNA was isolated and reverse transcribed to cDNA, the sequencing template. Clones were read by immunoSEQ multiplex PCR, and TCRdb kept only the in-frame ones, dropping some. The sample lists around 140,000 clones; over 45% were seen once. This specimen comes from a study of CD8+ T cells in alopecia areata. The J segment lost 0 bases and the V segment lost 4 bases, leaving 9 bases of the junction unmatched. Germline assignment: CDR1 SGHRS and CDR2 YFSETQ. CDR3 length equals 17 residues. Sequencing used CD4+ T cells sorted from blood. The TCR originated in a human donor with alopecia areata. The chain has TRBV5-1 and TRBJ2-2, with TRBD1 matching over 7 bases. The DNA for the CDR3 is TGCGCCAGCAGCCCGACCAGGGGACAGACGAACACCGGGGAGCTGTTTTTT. Translated: CASSPTRGQTNTGELFF. Drawing the rest from reference TRBV5-1 and TRBJ2-2, the complete variable domain is KAGVTQTPRYLIKTRGQQVTLSCSPISGHRSVSWYQQTPGQGLQFLFEYFSETQRNKGNFPGRFSGRQFSNSRSEMNVSTLELGDSALYLCASSPTRGQTNTGELFFGEGSRLTVL.